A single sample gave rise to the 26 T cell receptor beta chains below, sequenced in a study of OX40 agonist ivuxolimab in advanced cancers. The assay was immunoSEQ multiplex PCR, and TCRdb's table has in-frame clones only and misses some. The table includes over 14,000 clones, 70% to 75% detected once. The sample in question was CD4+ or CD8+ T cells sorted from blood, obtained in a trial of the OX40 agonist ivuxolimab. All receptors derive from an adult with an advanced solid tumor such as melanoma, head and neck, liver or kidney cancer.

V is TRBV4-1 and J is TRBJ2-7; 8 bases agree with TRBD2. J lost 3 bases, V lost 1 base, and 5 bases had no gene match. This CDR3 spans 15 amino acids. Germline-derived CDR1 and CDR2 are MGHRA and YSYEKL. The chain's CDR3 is CASSQVTSGNYEQYF. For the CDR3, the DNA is TGCGCCAGCAGCCAAGTAACTAGCGGAAACTACGAGCAGTACTTC.

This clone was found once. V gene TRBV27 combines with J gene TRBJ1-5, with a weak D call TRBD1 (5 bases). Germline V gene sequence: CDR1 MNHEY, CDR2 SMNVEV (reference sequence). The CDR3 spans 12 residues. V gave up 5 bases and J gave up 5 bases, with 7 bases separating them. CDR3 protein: CASSLGDQPQHF. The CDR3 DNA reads TGTGCCAGCAGTCTAGGGGATCAGCCCCAGCATTTT.

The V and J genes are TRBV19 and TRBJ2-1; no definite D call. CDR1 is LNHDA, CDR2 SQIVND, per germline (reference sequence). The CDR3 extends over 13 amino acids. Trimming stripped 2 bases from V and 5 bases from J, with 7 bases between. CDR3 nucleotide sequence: TGTGCCAGTAGTATATCCGCTAACAATGAGCAGTTCTTC. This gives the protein CASSISANNEQFF.

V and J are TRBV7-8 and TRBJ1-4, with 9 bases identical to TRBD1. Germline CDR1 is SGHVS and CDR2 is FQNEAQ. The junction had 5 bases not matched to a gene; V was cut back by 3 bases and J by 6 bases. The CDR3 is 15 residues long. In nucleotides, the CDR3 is TGTGCCAGCAGCTTGGAGGGACAGGGCGATGAAAAACTGTTTTTT. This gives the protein CASSLEGQGDEKLFF. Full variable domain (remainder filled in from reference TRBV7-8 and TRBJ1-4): GAGVSQSPRYKVAKRGQDVALRCDPISGHVSLFWYQQALGQGPEFLTYFQNEAQLDKSGLPSDRFFAERPEGSVSTLKIQRTQQEDSAVYLCASSLEGQGDEKLFFGSGTQLSVL.

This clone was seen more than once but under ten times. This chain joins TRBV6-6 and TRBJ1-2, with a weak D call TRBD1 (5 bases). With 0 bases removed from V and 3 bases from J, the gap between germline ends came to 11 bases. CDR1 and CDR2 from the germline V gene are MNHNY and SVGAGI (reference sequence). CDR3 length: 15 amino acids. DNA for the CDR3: TGTGCCAGCAGTTACTCTGATGACAGCCACTATGGCTACACCTTC. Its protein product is CASSYSDDSHYGYTF.

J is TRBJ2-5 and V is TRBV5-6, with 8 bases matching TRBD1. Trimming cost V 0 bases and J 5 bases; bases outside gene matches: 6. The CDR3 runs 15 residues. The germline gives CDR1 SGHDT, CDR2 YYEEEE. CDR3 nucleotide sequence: TGTGCCAGCAGCTTGGTAGGACAGGGTGGCGAGACCCAGTACTTC. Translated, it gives CASSLVGQGGETQYF.

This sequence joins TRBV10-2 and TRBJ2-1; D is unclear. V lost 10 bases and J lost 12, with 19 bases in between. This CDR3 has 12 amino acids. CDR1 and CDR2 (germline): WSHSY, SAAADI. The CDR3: CATSTGNWGQFF. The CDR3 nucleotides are TGCGCCACCTCGACTGGAAACTGGGGGCAGTTCTTC.

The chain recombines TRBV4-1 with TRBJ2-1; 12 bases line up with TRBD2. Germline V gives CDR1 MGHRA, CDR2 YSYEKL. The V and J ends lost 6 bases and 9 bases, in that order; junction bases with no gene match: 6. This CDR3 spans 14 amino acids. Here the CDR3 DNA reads TGCGCCAGCAGGTGGGAACTAGCGGGAGGTGAGCAGTTCTTC. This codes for CASRWELAGGEQFF.

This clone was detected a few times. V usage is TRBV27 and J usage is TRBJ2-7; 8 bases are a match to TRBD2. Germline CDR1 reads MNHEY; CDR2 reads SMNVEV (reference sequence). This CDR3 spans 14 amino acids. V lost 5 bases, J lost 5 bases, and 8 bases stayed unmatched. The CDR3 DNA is TGTGCCAGCAGTCCACGGACTAGCCCCCACGAGCAGTACTTC. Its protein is CASSPRTSPHEQYF.

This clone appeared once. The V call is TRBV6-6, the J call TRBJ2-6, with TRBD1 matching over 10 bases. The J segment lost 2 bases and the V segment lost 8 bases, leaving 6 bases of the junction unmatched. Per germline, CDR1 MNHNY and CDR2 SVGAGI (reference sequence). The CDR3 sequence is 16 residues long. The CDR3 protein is CASLGTGDPGANVLTF. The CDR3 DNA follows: TGTGCCAGCCTGGGGACAGGGGACCCTGGGGCCAACGTCCTGACTTTC.

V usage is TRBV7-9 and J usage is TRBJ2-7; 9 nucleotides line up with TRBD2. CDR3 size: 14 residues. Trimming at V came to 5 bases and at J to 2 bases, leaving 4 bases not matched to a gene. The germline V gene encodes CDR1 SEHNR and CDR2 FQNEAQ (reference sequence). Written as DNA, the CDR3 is TGTGCCAGCAGCCATAGCGGGAGTCCCTACGAGCAGTACTTC. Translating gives CASSHSGSPYEQYF.

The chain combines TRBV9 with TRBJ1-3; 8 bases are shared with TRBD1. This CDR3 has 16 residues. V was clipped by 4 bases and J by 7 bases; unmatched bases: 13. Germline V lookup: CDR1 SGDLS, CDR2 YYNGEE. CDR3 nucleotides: TGTGCCAGCAGCCCTCGTAGAGGACAGGGCTGGAACACCATATATTTT. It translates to CASSPRRGQGWNTIYF.

In DNA form, the CDR3 reads TGTGCCAGCAGTTTAGGGCTAGCGGGAGCCTACAATGAGCAGTTCTTC. Translated: CASSLGLAGAYNEQFF. The chain uses TRBV27 and TRBJ2-1; 10 bases fit TRBD2. The CDR3 length is 16 residues. J was trimmed by 2 bases and V by 2 bases; bases with no gene match: 3. Germline V gene lookup returns CDR1 MNHEY and CDR2 SMNVEV (reference sequence).

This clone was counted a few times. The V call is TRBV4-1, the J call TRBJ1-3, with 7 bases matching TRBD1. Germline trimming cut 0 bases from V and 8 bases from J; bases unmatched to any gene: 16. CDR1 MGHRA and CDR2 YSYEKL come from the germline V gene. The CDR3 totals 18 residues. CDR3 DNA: TGCGCCAGCAGCCAAGATGATTGGCAGGGGGTGGTCGGGGACACCATATATTTT. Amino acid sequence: CASSQDDWQGVVGDTIYF.

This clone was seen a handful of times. The CDR3 spells CASSQVLGLEAFF. The DNA for the CDR3 is TGCGCCAGCAGCCAAGTATTAGGACTTGAAGCTTTCTTT. The V call is TRBV4-1, the J call TRBJ1-1, with D unclear. The V end was cut by 1 base, the J end by 7 bases, with 10 bases between. Germline CDR1 and CDR2: MGHRA and YSYEKL. The CDR3 has 13 residues.

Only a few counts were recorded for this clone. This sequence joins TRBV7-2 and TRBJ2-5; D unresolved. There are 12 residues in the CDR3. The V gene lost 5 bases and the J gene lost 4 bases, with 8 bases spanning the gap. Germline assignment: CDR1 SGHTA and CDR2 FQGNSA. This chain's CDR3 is CASSAPGETQYF. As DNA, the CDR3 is TGTGCCAGCAGCGCCCCCGGAGAGACCCAGTACTTC. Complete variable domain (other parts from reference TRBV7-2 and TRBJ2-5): GAGVSQSPSNKVTEKGKDVELRCDPISGHTALYWYRQSLGQGLEFLIYFQGNSAPDKSGLPSDRFSAERTGGSVSTLTIQRTQQEDSAVYLCASSAPGETQYFGPGTRLLVL.

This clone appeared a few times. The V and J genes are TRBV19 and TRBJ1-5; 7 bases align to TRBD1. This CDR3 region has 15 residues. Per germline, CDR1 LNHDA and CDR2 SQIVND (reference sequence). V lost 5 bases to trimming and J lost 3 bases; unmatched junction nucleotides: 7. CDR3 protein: CASSLGGTVNQPQHF. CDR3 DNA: TGTGCCAGTAGTTTGGGGGGGACAGTCAATCAGCCCCAGCATTTT.

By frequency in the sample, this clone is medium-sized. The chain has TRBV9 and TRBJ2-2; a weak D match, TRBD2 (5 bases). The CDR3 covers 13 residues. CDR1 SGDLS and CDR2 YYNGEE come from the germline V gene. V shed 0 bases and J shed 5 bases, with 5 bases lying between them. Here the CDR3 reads CASSVGGTGELFF. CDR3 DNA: TGTGCCAGCAGCGTAGGAGGGACCGGGGAGCTGTTTTTT.

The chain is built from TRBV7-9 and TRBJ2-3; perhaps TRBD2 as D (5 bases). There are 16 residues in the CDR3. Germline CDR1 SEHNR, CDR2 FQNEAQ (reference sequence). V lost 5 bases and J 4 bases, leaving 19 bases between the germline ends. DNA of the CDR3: TGTGCCAGCAGCCATCACAGCGGAGGTGGGTCAGATACGCAGTATTTT. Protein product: CASSHHSGGGSDTQYF.

This CDR3 reads CASTTGHQETQYF. As DNA, the CDR3 is TGTGCCAGCACGACAGGCCACCAAGAGACCCAGTACTTC. V usage is TRBV11-2 and J usage is TRBJ2-5; a possible D gene is TRBD1 (6 bases). Trimming pared 7 bases from V and 0 bases from J, leaving 9 bases between. The germline V gene has CDR1 SGHAT and CDR2 FQNNGV. The CDR3 extends over 13 amino acids. Full variable domain (remainder filled in from reference TRBV11-2 and TRBJ2-5): EAGVAQSPRYKIIEKRQSVAFWCNPISGHATLYWYQQILGQGPKLLIQFQNNGVVDDSQLPKDRFSAERLKGVDSTLKIQPAKLEDSAVYLCASTTGHQETQYFGPGTRLLVL.

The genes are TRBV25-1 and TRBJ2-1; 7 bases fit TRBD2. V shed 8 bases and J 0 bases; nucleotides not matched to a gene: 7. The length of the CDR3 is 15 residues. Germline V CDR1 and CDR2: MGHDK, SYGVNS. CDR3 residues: CASASSGSSYNEQFF. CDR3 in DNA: TGTGCCAGCGCGTCTAGCGGAAGCTCCTACAATGAGCAGTTCTTC.

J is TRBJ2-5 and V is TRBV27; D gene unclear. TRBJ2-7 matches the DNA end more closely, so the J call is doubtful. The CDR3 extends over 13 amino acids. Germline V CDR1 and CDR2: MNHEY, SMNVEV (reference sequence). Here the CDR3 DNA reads TGTGCCAGCAGTTTTTTTGGCGGATACGAGCAGTACTTC. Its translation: CASSFFGGYEQYF.

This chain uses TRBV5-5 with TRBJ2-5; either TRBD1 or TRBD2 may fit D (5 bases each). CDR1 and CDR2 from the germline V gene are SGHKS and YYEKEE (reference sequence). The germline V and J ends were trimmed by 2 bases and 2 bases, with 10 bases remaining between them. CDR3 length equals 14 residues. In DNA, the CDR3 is TGTGCCAGCAGCTTCCGGGACGGACAAGAGACCCAGTACTTC. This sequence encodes CASSFRDGQETQYF.

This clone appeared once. This chain's CDR3 is CASSWGNNEQFF. CDR3 nucleotides: TGTGCCAGCAGCTGGGGAAACAATGAGCAGTTCTTC. The chain links TRBV28 to TRBJ2-1; D ambiguous. Germline loops: CDR1 MDHEN, CDR2 SYDVKM. V was clipped by 6 bases and J by 5 bases, with 8 bases between them. This CDR3 region has 12 residues.

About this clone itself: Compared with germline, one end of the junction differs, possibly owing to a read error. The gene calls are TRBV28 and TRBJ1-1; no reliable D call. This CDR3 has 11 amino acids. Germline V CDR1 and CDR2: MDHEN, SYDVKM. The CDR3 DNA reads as TGTGCCACCAGTAAAACGGTTGAAGCTTTCTTT. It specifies CATSKTVEAFF.

Here the CDR3 reads CASSFGTGLYGYTF. The CDR3 DNA is TGTGCCAGCAGTTTCGGGACAGGCCTCTATGGCTACACCTTC. J is TRBJ1-2 and V is TRBV27; the match to TRBD1 covers 8 bases. The CDR3 length is 14 residues. V shed 3 bases, J shed 4 bases, and the junction held 4 bases outside the gene matches. The germline CDR1 and CDR2 sequences are MNHEY and SMNVEV (reference sequence).